The 27 T cell receptor beta chains below were found in one sample sequenced in a study of blood T cells in healthy people across ages. Alongside a J-beta primer mix, a sample-barcoded 5' primer served in a second PCR lasting roughly 6 to 11 cycles. In TCRdb, the 5' RACE reads were re-called with MiXCR into one record per CDR3 protein. The sample lists 550,000 to 750,000 distinct CDR3 sequences, around 21% seen once, with 3.5% to 4% in the top ten. The specimen was blood. The receptors come from a man aged 70-80 years in good health.

This chain joins TRBV20-1 and TRBJ2-7; D perhaps matches TRBD1 (5 bases). CDR3 length: 14 residues. Trimming removed 0 bases from V and 1 base from J, with 10 bases in between. CDR1 DFQATT and CDR2 SNEGSKA come from the germline V gene (reference sequence). CDR3 DNA sequence: TGCAGTGCTAGAGATATGACAGCGTCCTACGAGCAGTACTTC. It codes for CSARDMTASYEQYF.

At least ten counts were recorded for this clonotype. V is TRBV7-2 and J is TRBJ2-3; 10 bases map to TRBD2. The CDR3 spans 16 residues. Unmatched junction bases numbered 10, after V lost 5 bases and J lost 5 bases. Germline values: CDR1 SGHTA, CDR2 FQGNSA. The CDR3 loop reads CASSALLAGYGDTQYF. CDR3 in DNA: TGTGCCAGCAGCGCCTTACTAGCGGGATATGGAGATACGCAGTATTTT.

This clonotype was picked up many times. V usage is TRBV20-1 and J usage is TRBJ1-2, with D possibly TRBD1 on 6 matching bases. V lost 2 bases and J lost 5, with 12 bases in between. Germline lookup yields CDR1 DFQATT and CDR2 SNEGSKA (reference sequence). The CDR3 spans 13 residues. The CDR3 DNA is TGCAGTGCTAGACTCACAGGGCGATATGGCTACACCTTC. This encodes CSARLTGRYGYTF.

The chain couples TRBV6-5 to TRBJ2-5; TRBD1 matches at 7 bases. Germline V CDR1 and CDR2: MNHEY, SVGAGI. CDR3 size: 16 residues. The trim removed 1 base at V and 5 bases at J, leaving 10 bases unmatched. The CDR3 reads CASSYLNRGQRETQYF. In DNA form, the CDR3 reads TGTGCCAGCAGTTACTTAAATCGGGGACAGAGGGAGACCCAGTACTTC.

V is TRBV5-1 and J is TRBJ2-5; possible D gene TRBD2, 5 bases. Trimming removed 1 base from V and 11 bases from J, with 15 bases in between. The germline V gene encodes CDR1 SGHRS and CDR2 YFSETQ. The CDR3 contains 13 residues. The CDR3 DNA reads TGCGCCAGCAGCTTGCTAACGGACTCGGAGCAGTACTTC. Translating it yields CASSLLTDSEQYF.

This clonotype came up a few times. The rearrangement joins TRBV28 to TRBJ1-6, with a tentative D call TRBD1 (5 bases). Germline V gene data show CDR1 as MDHEN and CDR2 as SYDVKM. CDR3 length: 15 residues. Trimming left V 6 bases short and J 6 bases short, with 15 bases between. CDR3: CASRSAGTGNSPLHF. DNA of the CDR3: TGTGCCAGCAGGTCGGCGGGGACGGGTAATTCACCCCTCCACTTT.

This clonotype has at least ten counts. The chain is built from TRBV10-3 and TRBJ2-5, with D tentatively TRBD1 (7 bases). Trimming left V 8 bases short and J 3 bases short, with 13 bases between. Germline CDR1 reads ENHRY; CDR2 reads SYGVKD. The CDR3 has 13 amino acids. CDR3 loop: CAIGGDREETQYF. DNA of the CDR3: TGTGCCATCGGAGGGGACAGAGAAGAGACCCAGTACTTC.

In this sample, this clonotype turned up many times. The CDR3 loop is CSARVPGLATDEQYF. CDR3 in DNA: TGCAGTGCTAGAGTCCCCGGACTAGCTACTGACGAGCAGTACTTC. The chain links TRBV20-1 to TRBJ2-7; TRBD2 aligns across 8 bases. From germline, CDR1 is DFQATT and CDR2 SNEGSKA (reference sequence). The trim removed 1 base at V and 5 bases at J, leaving 10 bases unmatched. The CDR3 covers 15 residues.

In this sample, this clonotype turned up a few times. The chain employs TRBV7-9 and TRBJ2-5, with 9 bases fitting TRBD2. This CDR3 has 16 amino acids. Germline V gives CDR1 SEHNR, CDR2 FQNEAQ (reference sequence). The ends lost 5 bases at V and 3 bases at J; junction bases unmatched: 10. The CDR3 loop reads CASSLSGSRFEETQYF. CDR3 coding DNA: TGTGCCAGCAGCCTTAGCGGGAGTCGGTTCGAAGAGACCCAGTACTTC.

This clonotype was seen ten or more times. This chain uses TRBV5-1 with TRBJ2-5; TRBD2 aligns across 16 bases. The CDR3 sequence is 16 residues long. From germline, CDR1 is SGHRS and CDR2 YFSETQ. V lost 4 bases, J lost 2 bases, and 2 bases stayed unmatched. This chain's CDR3 is CASSPGLAGGQETQYF. CDR3 bases: TGCGCCAGCAGCCCGGGACTAGCGGGAGGGCAAGAGACCCAGTACTTC.

The gene calls are TRBV20-1 and TRBJ2-5; TRBD1 matches at 8 bases. Germline-derived CDR1 and CDR2 are DFQATT and SNEGSKA (reference sequence). This CDR3 has 12 residues. The V segment lost 6 bases and the J segment 4 bases; nucleotides outside the gene matches: 4. The CDR3 loop is CSALGQGETQYF. CDR3 DNA: TGCAGTGCGCTCGGACAGGGAGAGACCCAGTACTTC.

CDR3 protein: CATAGRNYEQYF. The DNA of the CDR3 is TGTGCCACAGCAGGCAGAAACTACGAGCAGTACTTC. The V and J genes are TRBV27 and TRBJ2-7, with D unclear. Germline V gene lookup returns CDR1 MNHEY and CDR2 SMNVEV (reference sequence). V was trimmed by 10 bases and J by 3 bases, leaving 13 bases between them. The CDR3 totals 12 residues.

There are a few counts of this clonotype. The chain links TRBV29-1 to TRBJ2-5; TRBD1 might be the D (5 bases). The J call is doubtful: the DNA matches TRBJ2-7 better. Germline V lookup: CDR1 SQVTM, CDR2 ANQGSEA. The CDR3 has 12 amino acids. This CDR3 reads CSVSQGSYEQYF. For the CDR3, the DNA is TGCAGCGTCTCTCAGGGCTCCTACGAGCAGTACTTC.

This clonotype was seen a handful of times. The chain combines TRBV12-3 or TRBV12-4 with TRBJ2-3, with D tentatively TRBD2 (6 bases). The CDR3 loop spans 16 amino acids. Trimming shortened V by 5 bases and J by 3 bases, and 18 bases separated the two germline ends. The CDR3 sequence is CASSPLADSGTDTQYF. In nucleotides, the CDR3 is TGTGCCAGCAGTCCCTTAGCGGATTCGGGGACAGATACGCAGTATTTT.

V is TRBV12-3 or TRBV12-4 and J is TRBJ2-2; 14 bases match TRBD2. The CDR3 is made up of 18 amino acids. The V gene end was trimmed by 6 bases and the J gene end by 2 bases; junction bases not matched to a gene: 8. CDR3 DNA: TGTGCCAGCAGCGAATCGACTAGCGGGAGGGCTAACACCGGGGAGCTGTTTTTT. Translated, it gives CASSESTSGRANTGELFF.

The chain carries TRBV7-8 and TRBJ1-4; the match to TRBD1 covers 7 bases. Germline V gives CDR1 SGHVS, CDR2 FQNEAQ. The CDR3 loop spans 15 amino acids. V gave up 6 bases and J gave up 7 bases; unmatched junction bases: 11. Here the CDR3 reads CASRAQGGAGEKLFF. The DNA for the CDR3 is TGTGCCAGCAGGGCTCAGGGGGGGGCTGGTGAAAAACTGTTTTTT.

CDR3 nucleotide sequence: TGTGCCAGCAGTCCTGTAATAGCCCAATCCTACAATGAGCAGTTCTTC. It translates to CASSPVIAQSYNEQFF. V is TRBV7-6 and J is TRBJ2-1, with D unresolved. From germline, CDR1 is SGHVS and CDR2 FNYEAQ. The V and J ends lost 6 bases and 1 base respectively, with 16 bases between them. The CDR3 is made up of 16 amino acids.

J is TRBJ2-1 and V is TRBV20-1; 8 nucleotides line up with TRBD1. The J segment lost 5 bases and the V segment lost 3 bases, leaving 9 bases of the junction unmatched. Germline V gene lookup returns CDR1 DFQATT and CDR2 SNEGSKA (reference sequence). The CDR3 contains 15 residues. The CDR3 is CSASNGDRTDNEQFF. In DNA form, the CDR3 reads TGCAGTGCTAGCAATGGGGACAGGACCGACAATGAGCAGTTCTTC.

The rearrangement links TRBV20-1 to TRBJ1-2; no clear D gene. The germline CDR1 and CDR2 sequences are DFQATT and SNEGSKA (reference sequence). V lost 0 bases and J lost 0, with 8 bases in between. The length of the CDR3 is 14 residues. CDR3 region: CSARDLEANYGYTF. In nucleotides, the CDR3 is TGCAGTGCTAGAGATCTTGAAGCTAACTATGGCTACACCTTC.

There are many counts of this clonotype. The chain combines TRBV12-3 or TRBV12-4 with TRBJ2-7; D gene uncertain. The CDR3 covers 12 residues. With 1 base removed from V and 9 bases from J, the gap between germline ends came to 10 bases. CDR3 residues: CASSLGTGPQYF. CDR3 sequence (DNA): TGTGCCAGCAGTTTAGGGACGGGCCCGCAGTACTTC.

This clonotype has a count of ten or more. The gene calls are TRBV6-5 and TRBJ2-7; D is uncertain. Trimming removed 5 bases from V and 6 bases from J, with 8 bases in between. The germline CDR1 and CDR2 sequences are MNHEY and SVGAGI. This CDR3 is 11 amino acids long. For the CDR3, the DNA is TGTGCCAGCAGTACGAGGTTCGAGCAGTACTTC. Amino acid sequence: CASSTRFEQYF.

V usage is TRBV5-1 and J usage is TRBJ2-2; D is possibly TRBD1 (5 bases). The V gene's germline CDR1 is SGHRS and CDR2 YFSETQ. The V end was cut by 1 base, the J end by 0 bases, with 7 bases between. The CDR3 sequence is 15 residues long. For the CDR3, the DNA is TGCGCCAGCAGCTTGCAGGGATCGAACACCGGGGAGCTGTTTTTT. Translated, it gives CASSLQGSNTGELFF.

This clonotype showed up just a few times. The chain recombines TRBV21-1 with TRBJ2-1; the DNA was not used to check the table's D call, TRBD2. TRBV21-1 is listed as a pseudogene. The CDR3 runs to 17 residues. The CDR3 sequence is CASSKARASWSYNEQFF. CDR3 sequence (DNA): TGTGCCAGCAGCAAAGCAAGGGCTAGTTGGTCCTACAATGAGCAGTTCTTC.

The V gene is TRBV15, the J gene TRBJ2-6; 9 nucleotides match TRBD1. Germline loops: CDR1 LNHNV, CDR2 YYDKDF (reference sequence). V dropped 0 bases and J dropped 0; count of bases not matched to a gene: 9. CDR3 length equals 20 residues. The DNA of the CDR3 is TGTGCCACCAGCAGAGATGGAACCGGGACAGGGCTCTCTGGGGCCAACGTCCTGACTTTC. Translating it yields CATSRDGTGTGLSGANVLTF. Full variable domain (rest looked up from reference TRBV15 and TRBJ2-6): DAMVIQNPRYQVTQFGKPVTLSCSQTLNHNVMYWYQQKSSQAPKLLFHYYDKDFNNEADTPDNFQSRRPNTSFCFLDIRSPGLGDTAMYLCATSRDGTGTGLSGANVLTFGAGSRLTVL.

Only a few counts were recorded for this clonotype. The genes are TRBV3-1 and TRBJ2-7; D remains ambiguous. The CDR3 totals 12 residues. Germline CDR1 LGHDT, CDR2 YNNKEL (reference sequence). V shed 1 base and J shed 5 bases, with 6 bases lying between them. DNA of the CDR3: TGTGCCAGCAGCCAAGTTAAACACGAGCAGTACTTC. Amino acid sequence: CASSQVKHEQYF.

The chain couples TRBV7-2 to TRBJ2-1, with a possible D match to TRBD1 (6 bases). Trimming stripped 5 bases from V and 0 bases from J, with 11 bases between. There are 15 residues in the CDR3. Germline values: CDR1 SGHTA, CDR2 FQGNSA. The CDR3 bases are TGTGCCAGCAGCCCCCAGGGGAGCTCCTACAATGAGCAGTTCTTC. It codes for CASSPQGSSYNEQFF.

The chain uses TRBV7-9 and TRBJ1-5, with D maybe TRBD1 (6 bases). Germline V CDR1 and CDR2: SEHNR, FQNEAQ (reference sequence). Trimming cost V 1 base and J 6 bases, with 10 bases left between them. CDR3 length equals 14 residues. CDR3 nucleotide sequence: TGTGCCAGCAGCTTAGATGGGGGGCCTCAGCCCCAGCATTTT. It codes for CASSLDGGPQPQHF.